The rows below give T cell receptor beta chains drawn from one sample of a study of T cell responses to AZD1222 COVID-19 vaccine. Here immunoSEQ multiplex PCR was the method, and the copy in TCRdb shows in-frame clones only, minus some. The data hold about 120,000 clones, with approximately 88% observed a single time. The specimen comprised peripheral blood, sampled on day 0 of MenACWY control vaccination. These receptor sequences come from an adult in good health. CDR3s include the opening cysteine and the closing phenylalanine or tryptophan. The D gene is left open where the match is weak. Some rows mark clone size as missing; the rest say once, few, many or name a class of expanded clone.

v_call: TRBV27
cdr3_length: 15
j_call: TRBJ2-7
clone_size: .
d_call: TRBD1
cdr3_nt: TGTGCCAGCAGTTTATCGGCAGGGGGCACCTACGAGCAGTACTTC
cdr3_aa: CASSLSAGGTYEQYF

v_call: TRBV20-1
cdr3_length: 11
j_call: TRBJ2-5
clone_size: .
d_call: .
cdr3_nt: TGCAGTGCTAGTAGACAAGAGACCCAGTACTTC
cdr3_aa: CSASRQETQYF

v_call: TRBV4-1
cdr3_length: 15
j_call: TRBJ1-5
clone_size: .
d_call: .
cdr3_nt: TGCGCCAGCAGTCCCACCGTGGCGTTCAATCAGCCCCAGCATTTT
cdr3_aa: CASSPTVAFNQPQHF

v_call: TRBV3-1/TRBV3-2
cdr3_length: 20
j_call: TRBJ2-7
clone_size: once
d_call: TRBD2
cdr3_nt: TGTGCCAGCAGCCCCTACCTCACTCTAGCGGGTCCCATATACTCCTACGAGCAGTACTTC
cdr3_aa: CASSPYLTLAGPIYSYEQYF

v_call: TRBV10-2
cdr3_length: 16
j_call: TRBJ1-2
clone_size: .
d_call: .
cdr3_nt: TGCGCCAGCAGTGTACAGGGCAGGGAGGATGACTATGGCTACACCTTC
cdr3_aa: CASSVQGREDDYGYTF

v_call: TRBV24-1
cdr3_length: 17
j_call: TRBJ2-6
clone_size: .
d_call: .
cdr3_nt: TGTGCCACCAGTTATATAAGCGACTCCTCTGGGGCCAACGTCCTGACTTTC
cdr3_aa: CATSYISDSSGANVLTF

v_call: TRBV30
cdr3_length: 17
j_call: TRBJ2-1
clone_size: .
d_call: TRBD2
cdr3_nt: TGTGCCGGACTCAGGACTAGCGGGAGAACTTCCTACAATGAGCAGTTCTTC
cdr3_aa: CAGLRTSGRTSYNEQFF

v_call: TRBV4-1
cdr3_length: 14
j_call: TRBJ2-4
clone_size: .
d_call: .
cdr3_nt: TGCGCCAGCAGCCAAGGGGAGCAGACGGGCATTCAGTACTTC
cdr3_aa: CASSQGEQTGIQYF

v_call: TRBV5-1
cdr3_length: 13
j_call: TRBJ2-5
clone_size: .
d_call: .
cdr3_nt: TGCGCCAGCAGCTTGACAGGTAGCGAGACCCAGTACTTC
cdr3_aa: CASSLTGSETQYF

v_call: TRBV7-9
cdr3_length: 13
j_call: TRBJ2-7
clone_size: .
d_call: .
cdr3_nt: TGTGCCAGCAGCCGGGGGTCGGGTCTTGAGCAGTACTTC
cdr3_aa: CASSRGSGLEQYF

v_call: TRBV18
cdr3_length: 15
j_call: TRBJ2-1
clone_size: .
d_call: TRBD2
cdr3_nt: TGTGCCAGCTCACCCCTAGCGGGCGGCTACAATGAGCAGTTCTTC
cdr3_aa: CASSPLAGGYNEQFF

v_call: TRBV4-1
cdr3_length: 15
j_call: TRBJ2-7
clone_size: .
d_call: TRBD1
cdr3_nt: TGCGCCAGCAGCCAAGACGACAGGGGGCTTCCCGAGCAGTACTTC
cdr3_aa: CASSQDDRGLPEQYF

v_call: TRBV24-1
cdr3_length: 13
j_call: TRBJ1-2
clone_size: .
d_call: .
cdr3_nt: TGTGCCACCAGTGACGGGACATCGTATGGCTACACCTTC
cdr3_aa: CATSDGTSYGYTF

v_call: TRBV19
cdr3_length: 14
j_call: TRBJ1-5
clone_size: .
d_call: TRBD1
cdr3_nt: TGTGCCACCGCGACAGGGTATGGCAATCAGCCCCAGCATTTT
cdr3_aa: CATATGYGNQPQHF

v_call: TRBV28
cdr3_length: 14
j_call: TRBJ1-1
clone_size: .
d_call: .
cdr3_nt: TGTGCCAGCAGTTTATTGAGTCTGGGGACTGAAGCTTTCTTT
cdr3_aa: CASSLLSLGTEAFF

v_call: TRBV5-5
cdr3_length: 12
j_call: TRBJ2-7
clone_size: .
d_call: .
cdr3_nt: TGTGCCACTTCACTCATTGGTCGCGAGCAGTACTTC
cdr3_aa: CATSLIGREQYF

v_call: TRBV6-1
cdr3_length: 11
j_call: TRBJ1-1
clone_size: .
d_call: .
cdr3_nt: TGTGCCAGCAGTGAACGGTCTGAAGCTTTCTTT
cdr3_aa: CASSERSEAFF

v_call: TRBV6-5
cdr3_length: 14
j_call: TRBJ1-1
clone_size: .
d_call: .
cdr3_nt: TGTGCCAGCAGTTACTCTCTTCAGGTACAGGAAGCTTTCTTT
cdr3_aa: CASSYSLQVQEAFF

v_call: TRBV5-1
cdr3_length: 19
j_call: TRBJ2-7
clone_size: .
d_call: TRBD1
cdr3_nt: TGCGCCAGCAGCTTACAGGGACAGGGTAGGAGGGGAGCGGCTTACGAGCAGTACTTC
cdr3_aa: CASSLQGQGRRGAAYEQYF

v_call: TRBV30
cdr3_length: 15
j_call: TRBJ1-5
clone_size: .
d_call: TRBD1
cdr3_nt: TGTGCCTGGAGTGAAGTGACAGGGGTTCGGCAGCCCCAGCATTTT
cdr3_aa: CAWSEVTGVRQPQHF

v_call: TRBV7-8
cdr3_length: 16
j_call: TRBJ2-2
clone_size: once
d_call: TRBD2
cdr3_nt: TGTGCCAGCAGACCATTACTAGCGGCACACACCGGGGAGCTGTTTTTT
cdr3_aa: CASRPLLAAHTGELFF